This TCR beta chain comes out of a study of T cells in Graves' hyperthyroidism and ophthalmopathy. Using RNA transcripts as the source, TCR beta CDR3 regions were amplified. Carried out on the TCR CDR3, a first-round RT-PCR used the HTBI primer set. A single record per CDR3 protein comes from TCRdb applying MiXCR to the multiplex PCR reads. Among around 580,000 distinct CDR3 sequences listed, over 15% were seen once. Overall study findings and caveats: Blood also contained most expanded thyroid clonotypes above 0.001.

Ten or more counts support this clonotype. Its cognate antigen is unknown. The hyperthyroidism was newly diagnosed and had lasted under 2 months; the patients were aged 18 to 65. Reasons for excluding patients were uncontrolled infection, other autoimmune disease, pregnancy or lactation. Diagnostic decisions used clinical symptoms, serum thyroxine and TRAb, thyroid ultrasound and orbital computed tomography. CDR3 length: 14 residues. Germline-derived CDR1 and CDR2 are SGDLS and YYNGEE. Trimming pared 0 bases from V and 4 bases from J, leaving 10 bases between. Sequencing was carried out using blood. The TCR comes from a woman between 18 and 29 years old with Graves' hyperthyroidism. This chain joins TRBV9 and TRBJ1-1, with a tentative D call TRBD1 (5 bases). CDR3 in amino acids: CASSVGDVGTEAFF. CDR3 bases: TGTGCCAGCAGCGTAGGGGACGTAGGCACTGAAGCTTTCTTT.